This T cell receptor beta chain was retrieved from a study of blood T cell repertoires in COVID-19. As for the study in general: Whether acute or convalescent, the COVID-19 samples came from the United States, Italy and Spain.

This CDR3 comprises 14 residues. The V gene end was trimmed by 11 bases and the J gene end by 5 bases; junction bases not matched to a gene: 11. The germline V gene has CDR1 WSHSY and CDR2 SAAADI. Under the authors' procedure: Amplification with reference gene primers provided the estimates of nucleated cell counts. The assay was immunoSEQ multiplex PCR, and TCRdb's table has in-frame clones only and misses some. The DNA was the basis for D and trimming; V, J and clone size are from that table. The table has some 150,000 clones, just under 90% seen once. The V and J genes are TRBV10-2 and TRBJ2-3; 9 bases line up with TRBD1. Material: peripheral blood. This TCR came from a woman in her fifties or sixties with active or convalescent COVID-19. The CDR3 sequence is CACLTGGMGDTQYF. In DNA form, the CDR3 reads TGCGCCTGTTTAACAGGGGGCATGGGAGATACGCAGTATTTT.